These T cell receptor beta chains were read from a single sample in a study of T cell clones after liver transplantation. TCRdb's copy holds only in-frame clones and misses some; the assay was immunoSEQ multiplex PCR. The data show tens of thousands of clones, around four fifths seen once. Material: CD4+ T cells from blood, obtained 46 months after liver transplant. The receptors derive from a human patient who received a liver transplant. The T cells may partly be graft donor cells. CDR3s include the opening cysteine and the closing phenylalanine or tryptophan. The D gene is left open where the match is weak. The size field is filled for only some rows; it gives once, few, many or a size class.

v_gene: TRBV6-5
d_gene: -
abundance: -
j_gene: TRBJ1-1
CDR3aa: CASSYSAGNTEAFF
CDR3nt: TGTGCCAGCAGTTACTCGGCAGGGAACACTGAAGCTTTCTTT

v_gene: TRBV18
d_gene: -
abundance: -
j_gene: TRBJ1-2
CDR3aa: CASSPESVYGYTF
CDR3nt: TGTGCCAGCTCACCAGAATCGGTCTATGGCTACACCTTC

v_gene: TRBV5-1
d_gene: TRBD1
abundance: few
j_gene: TRBJ2-1
CDR3aa: CASSLRPGQDIYNEQFF
CDR3nt: TGCGCCAGCAGCTTGCGACCGGGACAGGACATCTACAATGAGCAGTTCTTC

v_gene: TRBV7-3
d_gene: -
abundance: -
j_gene: TRBJ1-1
CDR3aa: CASSPRQANTEAFF
CDR3nt: TGTGCCAGCAGCCCGCGACAGGCTAACACTGAAGCTTTCTTT

v_gene: TRBV7-9
d_gene: TRBD2
abundance: -
j_gene: TRBJ2-7
CDR3aa: CASSLRSSGTRSYEQYF
CDR3nt: TGTGCCAGCAGCTTAAGGTCCTCCGGGACTAGATCCTACGAGCAGTACTTC

v_gene: TRBV6-6
d_gene: -
abundance: -
j_gene: TRBJ1-3
CDR3aa: CASSRPGNTIYF
CDR3nt: TGTGCCAGCAGCCGGCCCGGAAACACCATATATTTT

v_gene: TRBV7-2
d_gene: -
abundance: -
j_gene: TRBJ2-2
CDR3aa: CASSLARSNTGELFF
CDR3nt: TGTGCCAGCAGCTTGGCCAGATCGAACACCGGGGAGCTGTTTTTT

v_gene: TRBV29-1
d_gene: -
abundance: -
j_gene: TRBJ1-1
CDR3aa: CSTSDSGGTEAFF
CDR3nt: TGCAGCACCTCGGACAGCGGAGGGACTGAAGCTTTCTTT

v_gene: TRBV5-1
d_gene: -
abundance: -
j_gene: TRBJ2-5
CDR3aa: CASSENGTPQETQYF
CDR3nt: TGCGCCAGCTCGGAAAACGGGACTCCTCAAGAGACCCAGTACTTC

v_gene: TRBV27
d_gene: TRBD2
abundance: -
j_gene: TRBJ2-1
CDR3aa: CASSLLAGGLNEQFF
CDR3nt: TGTGCCAGCAGTCTTCTAGCGGGAGGTTTGAATGAGCAGTTCTTC

v_gene: TRBV4-2
d_gene: -
abundance: -
j_gene: TRBJ2-6
CDR3aa: CASSQEDGVGANVLTF
CDR3nt: TGTGCCAGCAGCCAAGAAGATGGAGTTGGGGCCAACGTCCTGACTTTC

v_gene: TRBV28
d_gene: -
abundance: few
j_gene: TRBJ1-1
CDR3aa: CASRPFRNTEAFF
CDR3nt: TGTGCCAGCAGACCCTTTAGGAACACTGAAGCTTTCTTT

v_gene: TRBV5-6
d_gene: TRBD1
abundance: -
j_gene: TRBJ1-1
CDR3aa: CASSSPGQGGTEAFF
CDR3nt: TGTGCCAGCAGCTCACCGGGACAGGGAGGGACTGAAGCTTTCTTT

v_gene: TRBV6-1
d_gene: -
abundance: -
j_gene: TRBJ1-2
CDR3aa: CASTQASYGYTF
CDR3nt: TGTGCCAGCACGCAGGCCAGCTATGGCTACACCTTC

v_gene: TRBV7-2
d_gene: -
abundance: -
j_gene: TRBJ1-1
CDR3aa: CASSPGRTEAFF
CDR3nt: TGTGCCAGCAGCCCAGGGAGAACTGAAGCTTTCTTT

v_gene: TRBV28
d_gene: -
abundance: -
j_gene: TRBJ2-7
CDR3aa: CASSPSGTSSYEQYF
CDR3nt: TGTGCCAGCAGCCCATCCGGAACTAGCTCCTACGAGCAGTACTTC

v_gene: TRBV11-2
d_gene: TRBD2
abundance: -
j_gene: TRBJ2-3
CDR3aa: CASSLELAGGADTQYF
CDR3nt: TGTGCCAGCAGCTTAGAACTAGCGGGAGGCGCAGATACGCAGTATTTT

v_gene: TRBV6-1
d_gene: -
abundance: few
j_gene: TRBJ2-2
CDR3aa: CASSRNPDSTGELFF
CDR3nt: TGTGCCAGCAGTCGAAACCCCGACAGCACCGGGGAGCTGTTTTTT

v_gene: TRBV7-2
d_gene: -
abundance: -
j_gene: TRBJ2-1
CDR3aa: CASSPGPSEQFF
CDR3nt: TGTGCCAGCAGTCCCGGACCTAGTGAGCAGTTCTTC

v_gene: TRBV30
d_gene: TRBD1
abundance: -
j_gene: TRBJ1-4
CDR3aa: CAWSVDRDRDSLEKLFF
CDR3nt: TGTGCCTGGAGTGTAGACCGGGACAGGGATTCCTTGGAAAAACTGTTTTTT

v_gene: TRBV7-2
d_gene: -
abundance: -
j_gene: TRBJ1-3
CDR3aa: CASSSGVSGNTIYF
CDR3nt: TGTGCCAGCAGCTCAGGGGTCTCTGGAAACACCATATATTTT

v_gene: TRBV7-6
d_gene: -
abundance: -
j_gene: TRBJ1-5
CDR3aa: CASSLDGNQPQHF
CDR3nt: TGTGCCAGCAGCTTAGACGGGAATCAGCCCCAGCATTTT

v_gene: TRBV7-3
d_gene: -
abundance: -
j_gene: TRBJ2-3
CDR3aa: CASSLNPTPDTQYF
CDR3nt: TGTGCCAGCAGCTTAAACCCAACCCCAGATACGCAGTATTTT

v_gene: TRBV11-2
d_gene: -
abundance: -
j_gene: TRBJ2-7
CDR3aa: CASSLGQVYEQYF
CDR3nt: TGTGCCAGCAGCTTAGGACAGGTCTACGAGCAGTACTTC

v_gene: TRBV27
d_gene: -
abundance: once
j_gene: TRBJ2-1
CDR3aa: CASSRRVLRYNEQFF
CDR3nt: TGTGCCAGCAGTCGCCGGGTCCTCAGGTACAATGAGCAGTTCTTC

v_gene: TRBV6-1
d_gene: -
abundance: -
j_gene: TRBJ1-1
CDR3aa: CASSEAIRNTEAFF
CDR3nt: TGTGCCAGCAGTGAAGCGATCAGGAACACTGAAGCTTTCTTT

v_gene: TRBV6-5
d_gene: -
abundance: -
j_gene: TRBJ1-3
CDR3aa: CASSYQSSGNTIYF
CDR3nt: TGTGCCAGCAGTTATCAGAGCTCTGGAAACACCATATATTTT

v_gene: TRBV6-5
d_gene: TRBD1
abundance: few
j_gene: TRBJ1-1
CDR3aa: CASPLNRGSNTEAFF
CDR3nt: TGTGCCAGCCCCCTGAACAGGGGATCGAACACTGAAGCTTTCTTT

v_gene: TRBV28
d_gene: -
abundance: -
j_gene: TRBJ2-2
CDR3aa: CASSFVLLASNTGELFF
CDR3nt: TGTGCCAGCAGTTTTGTCCTCCTAGCTTCGAACACCGGGGAGCTGTTTTTT

v_gene: TRBV7-2
d_gene: -
abundance: -
j_gene: TRBJ2-6
CDR3aa: CASSSRRSSGANVLTF
CDR3nt: TGTGCCAGCAGCTCCCGCCGCAGCTCTGGGGCCAACGTCCTGACTTTC

v_gene: TRBV28
d_gene: TRBD1
abundance: -
j_gene: TRBJ1-1
CDR3aa: CASSFRGQGNTEAFF
CDR3nt: TGTGCCAGCAGTTTCCGTGGACAGGGGAACACTGAAGCTTTCTTT

v_gene: TRBV19
d_gene: TRBD1
abundance: -
j_gene: TRBJ1-4
CDR3aa: CASKKRLGQVNEKLFF
CDR3nt: TGTGCCAGTAAGAAGCGGTTAGGACAGGTGAATGAAAAACTGTTTTTT

v_gene: TRBV5-8
d_gene: -
abundance: -
j_gene: TRBJ2-7
CDR3aa: CASSLSAYTYEQYF
CDR3nt: TGTGCCAGCAGCTTGTCGGCTTATACCTACGAGCAGTACTTC

v_gene: TRBV10-3
d_gene: TRBD1
abundance: once
j_gene: TRBJ2-5
CDR3aa: CAISGQGRETQYF
CDR3nt: TGTGCCATCAGCGGACAGGGACGTGAGACCCAGTACTTC

v_gene: TRBV5-6
d_gene: -
abundance: -
j_gene: TRBJ2-2
CDR3aa: CASSLTRELFF
CDR3nt: TGTGCCAGCAGCTTAACTAGGGAGCTGTTTTTT

v_gene: TRBV7-9
d_gene: -
abundance: -
j_gene: TRBJ2-7
CDR3aa: CASSSPRTSYEQYF
CDR3nt: TGTGCCAGCAGCTCACCAAGGACCTCCTACGAGCAGTACTTC

v_gene: TRBV9
d_gene: -
abundance: -
j_gene: TRBJ1-5
CDR3aa: CASSVGNQPQHF
CDR3nt: TGTGCCAGCAGCGTCGGGAATCAGCCCCAGCATTTT

v_gene: TRBV18
d_gene: -
abundance: -
j_gene: TRBJ1-3
CDR3aa: CASSPDGSSGNTIYF
CDR3nt: TGTGCCAGCTCACCGGACGGGAGCTCTGGAAACACCATATATTTT

v_gene: TRBV27
d_gene: TRBD2
abundance: -
j_gene: TRBJ2-1
CDR3aa: CASSFGVAGNNEQFF
CDR3nt: TGTGCCAGCAGTTTTGGGGTAGCGGGAAACAATGAGCAGTTCTTC

v_gene: TRBV5-1
d_gene: -
abundance: -
j_gene: TRBJ1-3
CDR3aa: CASSLRTGGNTIYF
CDR3nt: TGCGCCAGCAGCTTACGGACGGGCGGAAACACCATATATTTT

v_gene: TRBV5-6
d_gene: TRBD2
abundance: few
j_gene: TRBJ2-3
CDR3aa: CASSPPYLAGADTQYF
CDR3nt: TGTGCCAGCAGTCCACCCTATCTAGCGGGAGCAGATACGCAGTATTTT

v_gene: TRBV11-2
d_gene: -
abundance: once
j_gene: TRBJ2-6
CDR3aa: CASSLDTAGVPGANVLTF
CDR3nt: TGTGCCAGCAGCTTAGATACCGCAGGAGTGCCTGGGGCCAACGTCCTGACTTTC

v_gene: TRBV11-2
d_gene: TRBD2
abundance: -
j_gene: TRBJ2-2
CDR3aa: CASSRNRGLAGAGGELFF
CDR3nt: TGTGCCAGCAGCCGGAATCGTGGACTAGCGGGAGCGGGCGGGGAGCTGTTTTTT

v_gene: TRBV28
d_gene: TRBD2
abundance: -
j_gene: TRBJ2-5
CDR3aa: CASRPGGPRRGTQYF
CDR3nt: TGTGCCAGCAGGCCGGGAGGGCCCCGGCGGGGGACCCAGTACTTC

v_gene: TRBV28
d_gene: -
abundance: -
j_gene: TRBJ2-1
CDR3aa: CASSLFGDSRPNEQFF
CDR3nt: TGTGCCAGCAGTTTATTTGGGGATTCCCGACCAAATGAGCAGTTCTTC

v_gene: TRBV6-6
d_gene: -
abundance: -
j_gene: TRBJ2-2
CDR3aa: CASSYSKSSTGELFF
CDR3nt: TGTGCCAGCAGTTACTCGAAGAGCTCCACCGGGGAGCTGTTTTTT

v_gene: TRBV2
d_gene: -
abundance: once
j_gene: TRBJ2-1
CDR3aa: CASNLDWNNEQFF
CDR3nt: TGTGCCAGCAACCTGGACTGGAACAATGAGCAGTTCTTC

v_gene: TRBV7-2
d_gene: TRBD2
abundance: once
j_gene: TRBJ2-1
CDR3aa: CASSLSRGGYHEQFF
CDR3nt: TGTGCCAGCAGCTTATCCCGGGGGGGTTATCATGAGCAGTTCTTC

v_gene: TRBV6-1
d_gene: TRBD1
abundance: -
j_gene: TRBJ1-1
CDR3aa: CASSARQGNTEAFF
CDR3nt: TGTGCCAGCAGTGCTCGACAGGGGAACACTGAAGCTTTCTTT

v_gene: TRBV28
d_gene: -
abundance: -
j_gene: TRBJ1-4
CDR3aa: CASSFHFMGSNEKLFF
CDR3nt: TGTGCCAGCAGTTTTCATTTTATGGGATCTAATGAAAAACTGTTTTTT

v_gene: TRBV2
d_gene: -
abundance: -
j_gene: TRBJ1-5
CDR3aa: CASSWEDQPQHF
CDR3nt: TGTGCCAGCAGTTGGGAGGATCAGCCCCAGCATTTT

v_gene: TRBV28
d_gene: -
abundance: few
j_gene: TRBJ1-1
CDR3aa: CASSLIGQGPTEAFF
CDR3nt: TGTGCCAGCAGTTTGATTGGGCAGGGCCCCACTGAAGCTTTCTTT

v_gene: TRBV6-5
d_gene: TRBD1
abundance: -
j_gene: TRBJ1-1
CDR3aa: CASSYGQGGAFF
CDR3nt: TGTGCCAGCAGTTACGGACAGGGAGGAGCTTTCTTT

v_gene: TRBV6-1
d_gene: TRBD1
abundance: -
j_gene: TRBJ1-1
CDR3aa: CASRGQGGNTEAFF
CDR3nt: TGTGCCAGCAGGGGACAGGGGGGGAACACTGAAGCTTTCTTT

v_gene: TRBV19
d_gene: -
abundance: few
j_gene: TRBJ1-2
CDR3aa: CASGGPRDTVYGYTF
CDR3nt: TGTGCCAGCGGGGGACCCCGGGACACGGTCTATGGCTACACCTTC

v_gene: TRBV7-5
d_gene: -
abundance: -
j_gene: TRBJ2-1
CDR3aa: CVRSWAYIVYNEQFF
CDR3nt: TGTGTCAGGAGCTGGGCCTATATCGTATACAATGAGCAGTTCTTC